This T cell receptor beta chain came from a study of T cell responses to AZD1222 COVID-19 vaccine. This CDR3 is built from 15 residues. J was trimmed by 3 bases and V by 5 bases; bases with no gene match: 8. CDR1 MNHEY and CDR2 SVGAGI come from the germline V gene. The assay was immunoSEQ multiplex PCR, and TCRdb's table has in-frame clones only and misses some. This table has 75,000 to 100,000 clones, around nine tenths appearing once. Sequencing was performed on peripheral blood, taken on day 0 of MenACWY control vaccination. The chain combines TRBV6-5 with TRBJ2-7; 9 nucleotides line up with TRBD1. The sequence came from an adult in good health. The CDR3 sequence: CASSTRGGQGYEQYF. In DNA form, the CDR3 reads TGTGCCAGCAGTACCAGGGGGGGACAGGGCTACGAGCAGTACTTC.